This TCR beta chain was recovered during a study of shared clonotypes between healthy human individuals. General observations from the study: Sampling involved blood alone; tissue repertoires likely differ.

Turning to this clone: What it recognizes is unknown.

Trimming stripped 0 bases from V and 5 bases from J, with 14 bases between. Germline V gives CDR1 SGHRS, CDR2 YFSETQ. The CDR3 runs 15 residues. Samples underwent the assay at deep level. Profiled with immunoSEQ multiplex PCR; TCRdb holds only in-frame clones, not every one. Found here are about 600,000 clones, approximately 97% of them singletons; the top ten hold approximately 0.057%. The chain combines TRBV5-1 with TRBJ1-1; tentative D call: TRBD1 (5 bases). Material: naive CD4+ T cells sorted from blood. Subset meaning: CD45RA+ positively selected. The TCR comes from a woman under 40 in good health. CDR3 DNA: TGCGCCAGCAGCTTGGCCCTAGGGGAGGGGACTGAAGCTTTCTTT. Protein sequence: CASSLALGEGTEAFF.